A single sample gave rise to the 22 T cell receptor beta chains below, sequenced in a study of T-cell reconstitution after alpha-beta-depleted transplantation in children. TCRbeta library preparation incorporated unique molecular identifiers. TCRdb itself ran the PCR reads through MiXCR, one entry per CDR3 protein. The sample holds around 440,000 distinct CDR3 sequences, roughly a tenth seen once. The starting material was PBMCs, obtained before TCRalphabeta/CD19-depleted stem cell transplant. The receptors were gathered from a child younger than 10 with inherited bone marrow failure, due to receive a stem cell transplant.

The chain links TRBV27 to TRBJ2-1; tentatively, D is TRBD1 (8 bases). CDR1 and CDR2 from the germline V gene are MNHEY and SMNVEV (reference sequence). The ends were cut back, 5 bases at V and 9 bases at J, with 32 bases in the middle. The CDR3 extends over 19 amino acids. CDR3 nucleotides: TGTGCCAGCAGTGCCAGACAGGGGTCCCTGGCGGGAGTCCTTGGTGAGCAGTTCTTC. Its translation: CASSARQGSLAGVLGEQFF.

This clonotype was seen a handful of times. The rearrangement uses TRBV7-9 and TRBJ2-5; 15 bases fit TRBD2. The V gene end was trimmed by 3 bases and the J gene end by 3 bases; junction bases not matched to a gene: 2. The CDR3 is made up of 16 amino acids. Germline V gene lookup returns CDR1 SEHNR and CDR2 FQNEAQ (reference sequence). For the CDR3, the DNA is TGTGCCAGCAGCTTCGGACTAGCGGGAGGGAAAGAGACCCAGTACTTC. It is translated as CASSFGLAGGKETQYF.

This clonotype has just a few counts. The rearrangement uses TRBV7-7 and TRBJ2-3, with 9 positions matching TRBD2. With V trimmed by 1 base and J by 0 bases, 5 bases remained unmatched. There are 17 residues in the CDR3. Germline V gives CDR1 SSHAT, CDR2 FNYEAQ (reference sequence). CDR3 DNA: TGTGCCAGCAGCTTAGGGGCGGGGGGGCCCAGCACAGATACGCAGTATTTT. This sequence encodes CASSLGAGGPSTDTQYF.

Ten or more counts support this clonotype. The chain uses TRBV20-1 and TRBJ2-1; maybe TRBD2 (6 bases). The CDR3 has 14 amino acids. The germline V gene has CDR1 DFQATT and CDR2 SNEGSKA (reference sequence). V gave up 3 bases and J gave up 6 bases, with 15 bases separating them. The CDR3 DNA reads as TGCAGTGCTAGCCCGGGAGCGGTTTTCAATGAGCAGTTCTTC. Its translation: CSASPGAVFNEQFF.

This clonotype has ten or more counts. V gene TRBV24-1 combines with J gene TRBJ2-3; D is undetermined. Per germline, CDR1 KGHDR and CDR2 SFDVKD. The V and J ends lost 4 bases and 4 bases respectively, with 17 bases between them. CDR3 length: 16 residues. The CDR3 sequence: CATSDPGKERPDTQYF. The CDR3 coding sequence is TGTGCCACCAGTGACCCCGGAAAGGAGCGCCCAGATACGCAGTATTTT.

This clonotype showed up many times. V is TRBV7-9 and J is TRBJ1-2, with TRBD1 matching over 9 bases. Germline CDR1 and CDR2: SEHNR and FQNEAQ (reference sequence). The V and J ends lost 5 bases and 4 bases, in that order; junction bases with no gene match: 5. There are 14 residues in the CDR3. The CDR3, as DNA: TGTGCCAGCAGCCAACAGGGGGCTGGCTATGGCTACACCTTC. It translates to CASSQQGAGYGYTF.

This clonotype has at least ten counts. V usage is TRBV4-3 and J usage is TRBJ2-3; 9 nucleotides match TRBD2. In germline, CDR1 is LGHNA, CDR2 YSLEER. The CDR3 has 19 residues. Trimming took 0 bases from V and 5 from J; bases not matched to a gene: 15. CDR3: CASSQDQAFWAGGLDTQYF. The CDR3 bases are TGCGCCAGCAGCCAAGATCAAGCTTTTTGGGCGGGAGGGTTAGATACGCAGTATTTT.

This clonotype was recorded at least ten times. This chain joins TRBV20-1 and TRBJ2-7, with 10 bases aligning to TRBD2. CDR1 is DFQATT and CDR2 is SNEGSKA in the germline V gene (reference sequence). This CDR3 contains 13 residues. With V trimmed by 5 bases and J by 2 bases, 3 bases remained unmatched. The CDR3 nucleotides are TGCAGTGCTGGGAGCGGGAGGGCCTACGAGCAGTACTTC. Protein: CSAGSGRAYEQYF.

This clonotype was seen repeatedly, ten times or more. This chain links TRBV7-6 with TRBJ2-1; D might be TRBD2 (5 bases). V lost 5 bases and J lost 8, with 13 bases in between. Germline V gene lookup returns CDR1 SGHVS and CDR2 FNYEAQ. This CDR3 has 13 amino acids. The chain's CDR3 is CASSPRGSDEQFF. The CDR3 DNA reads TGTGCCAGCAGCCCACGGGGTTCGGATGAGCAGTTCTTC. The variable domain in full, completed from reference TRBV7-6 and TRBJ2-1, reads GAGVSQSPRYKVTKRGQDVALRCDPISGHVSLYWYRQALGQGPEFLTYFNYEAQQDKSGLPNDRFSAERPEGSISTLTIQRTEQRDSAMYRCASSPRGSDEQFFGPGTRLTVL.

This clonotype was detected ten times or more. The chain has TRBV29-1 and TRBJ2-3; TRBD2 agrees at 8 bases. Germline CDR1 reads SQVTM; CDR2 reads ANQGSEA. The V gene end was trimmed by 2 bases and the J gene end by 6 bases; junction bases not matched to a gene: 7. The CDR3 contains 14 residues. The CDR3 loop is CSVEFAGGFDTQYF. CDR3 DNA: TGCAGCGTTGAATTCGCGGGAGGATTCGATACGCAGTATTTT.

This clonotype was recorded at least ten times. The rearrangement uses TRBV27 and TRBJ2-1; perhaps TRBD2 as D (5 bases). In germline, CDR1 is MNHEY, CDR2 SMNVEV (reference sequence). The CDR3 covers 14 residues. V lost 0 bases to trimming and J lost 13 bases, with 16 bases between them. The CDR3 protein is CASSLSIRVGRQFF. CDR3 bases: TGTGCCAGCAGTTTATCGATCCGGGTAGGGAGACAGTTCTTC.

This clonotype was recorded many times. The chain uses TRBV5-1 and TRBJ1-1; 7 positions agree with TRBD1. The CDR3 runs 15 residues. In germline, CDR1 is SGHRS, CDR2 YFSETQ. Losses at the gene ends were 4 bases for V and 3 bases for J; bases not matched to a gene: 9. Here the CDR3 reads CASSPGQGEDTEAFF. Here the CDR3 DNA reads TGCGCCAGCAGCCCGGGGCAGGGGGAGGACACTGAAGCTTTCTTT.

This clonotype was seen more than once but under ten times. This sequence joins TRBV7-9 and TRBJ1-1; a weak D match, TRBD1 (6 bases). The V end was cut by 5 bases, the J end by 5 bases, with 15 bases between. CDR1 is SEHNR and CDR2 is FQNEAQ in the germline V gene (reference sequence). The CDR3 contains 14 residues. CDR3 protein: CASSPNLRGTEAFF. The CDR3 nucleotides are TGTGCCAGCAGCCCAAACCTCAGGGGAACTGAAGCTTTCTTT.

At least ten counts were recorded for this clonotype. The chain carries TRBV20-1 and TRBJ2-7; 11 bases fit TRBD2. With V trimmed by 4 bases and J by 1 base, 0 bases remained unmatched. Germline V CDR1 and CDR2: DFQATT, SNEGSKA (reference sequence). The CDR3 length is 13 residues. CDR3 nucleotide sequence: TGCAGTGCTACTAGCGGGAGGTCCTACGAGCAGTACTTC. This gives the protein CSATSGRSYEQYF.

This clonotype has a count of ten or more. The chain carries TRBV12-3 or TRBV12-4 and TRBJ2-1, with D tentatively TRBD2 (6 bases). V gave up 6 bases and J gave up 7 bases, with 16 bases separating them. CDR3 length: 14 amino acids. The CDR3 DNA sequence: TGTGCCAGCAGACCTGAGGGGACTTGGAATGAGCAGTTCTTC. Encoded protein: CASRPEGTWNEQFF.

This clonotype was counted ten times or more. This chain connects TRBV12-3 or TRBV12-4 to TRBJ2-1, with D perhaps matching TRBD1 or TRBD2 (5 bases each). V dropped 1 base and J dropped 12 bases, with 10 bases sitting between them. The CDR3 is made up of 12 amino acids. The CDR3 region has the DNA TGTGCCAGCAGTTTAGGGGGGTATGGGCAGTTCTTC. It encodes CASSLGGYGQFF.

On this clonotype: This clone may be a read error of a much larger clone one base away. This chain joins TRBV5-1 and TRBJ2-5, with no clear D. The CDR3 sequence is 12 residues long. CDR1 SGHRS and CDR2 YFSETQ come from the germline V gene. DNA of the CDR3: TGCGCCATCAGCTTCCAGAAAGAGACCCAGTACTTC. Its translation: CAISFQKETQYF.

This clonotype was recorded many times. This chain connects TRBV5-1 to TRBJ2-7; TRBD2 agrees at 8 bases. CDR1 is SGHRS, CDR2 YFSETQ, per germline. This CDR3 spans 14 amino acids. With V trimmed by 4 bases and J by 2 bases, 5 bases remained unmatched. The DNA of the CDR3 is TGCGCCAGCAGCCCTAGCGGGTCTACCTACGAGCAGTACTTC. This translates into CASSPSGSTYEQYF.

This clonotype was seen at least ten times. The rearrangement uses TRBV24-1 and TRBJ2-4, with D possibly TRBD1 on 7 matching bases. Germline CDR1 reads KGHDR; CDR2 reads SFDVKD. CDR3 length: 12 residues. V lost 4 bases and J 11 bases, leaving 11 bases between the germline ends. The chain's CDR3 is CATSDGGGFQYF. The CDR3, as DNA: TGTGCCACCAGTGACGGAGGGGGCTTTCAGTACTTC.

The table lists this clonotype with many counts. V and J are TRBV20-1 and TRBJ2-1; 14 bases agree with TRBD2. The CDR3 covers 14 residues. With V trimmed by 3 bases and J by 8 bases, 3 bases remained unmatched. CDR1 and CDR2 (germline): DFQATT, SNEGSKA (reference sequence). The CDR3 sequence is CSASGTSGRDEQFF. DNA for the CDR3: TGCAGTGCTAGTGGGACTAGCGGGAGAGATGAGCAGTTCTTC.

This clonotype was seen more than once but under ten times. CDR3 nucleotides: TGCTCCGGCGGGGGGGGCAAGGTTGAAGCTTTCTTT. Encoded protein: CSGGGGKVEAFF. The chain carries TRBV20-1 and TRBJ1-1, with D maybe TRBD1 (6 bases). CDR3 length equals 12 residues. Per germline, CDR1 DFQATT and CDR2 SNEGSKA (reference sequence).

This clonotype was seen at least ten times. The chain joins TRBV20-1 to TRBJ2-7; 7 bases line up with TRBD1. V was clipped by 4 bases and J by 4 bases; unmatched bases: 4. This CDR3 is 12 amino acids long. Germline CDR1 is DFQATT and CDR2 is SNEGSKA (reference sequence). CDR3 amino acids: CSAKTGRYEQYF. The CDR3 coding sequence is TGCAGTGCTAAGACAGGGCGATACGAGCAGTACTTC.